This TCR beta chain was sequenced during a study of T-cell memory formation after mild COVID-19 (dated by TCRdb to 2020 to 2022). About the investigation overall: TCR sequence clusters from the two donors were found to be largely donor specific. T-cell clones expanding and contracting after mild COVID-19 in a couple of donors were tracked by longitudinal TCRalpha and TCRbeta repertoire sequencing. Two young, previously healthy adult volunteers made up the cohort, one male and one female. Here is what the overall study found, with its caveats: Some responding clones were detected in pre-infection memory, which suggested that pre-existing cross-reactive memory T cells had joined the SARS-CoV-2 response. Clones contracting from day 15 to 85 had balanced CD4/CD8 phenotypes, while a second wave expanding from day 15 to 37 was biased towards CD4+. The second-wave clones that peaked on day 37 were not confirmed to be SARS-CoV-2 specific. Only a couple of mild cases were covered by the study, and larger cohorts that include severe cases with pre-infection samples were considered necessary. Contracting CD4+ clones were found mainly in CM and EM memory subsets, while CD8+ clones were enriched in EMRA.

Sequenced using an Illumina NovaSeq 6000. cDNA libraries for TCRalpha and TCRbeta were prepared by 5'RACE using constant-segment primers, with sample barcodes and unique molecular identifiers added. Trizol reagent was used to extract RNA from every sample. Library amplification was performed in two PCR steps, and a second sample barcode and Illumina TruSeq adapters were introduced in the second step. Libraries were sequenced on an Illumina NovaSeq with 2 x 150 bp paired-end reads. The source study handled its data this way. With migec v1.2.7, reads were demultiplexed and then collapsed into UMI-guided consensus sequences. Using mixcr v2.1.11, UMI consensuses were aligned to TRA and TRB V and J templates and then assembled into clonotypes. A clonotype was counted as expanded or contracted only if both edgeR and NoisET called the change significant, with noise models trained on biological replicates. For edgeR calls, the cutoffs were a false discovery rate-adjusted p below 0.01 and a log2 fold-change threshold of 1. As an exploratory analysis of dynamics, max-normalized trajectories of the 1000 most abundant clonotypes were examined with PCA combined with hierarchical clustering. Separately sequenced CD4+ and CD8+ repertoires were used to assign the CD4 or CD8 phenotype of responding clones. TCRdb trimmed the raw reads at Q25, called clones with MiXCR and kept productive beta chains. Each record represents a unique CDR3 protein, reported with the most common genes and DNA among its rows. For this entry, the V and J calls and clone size follow TCRdb and not the study's own pipeline. Recorded for this sample are hundreds of thousands of distinct CDR3 sequences; 13% to 15% of them occurred a single time. Roughly 22% of the sample belongs to the ten largest clones.

Reading from cysteine to phenylalanine, the CDR3 counts 15 amino acids. Only the CDR3 region is kept as DNA, spanning 45 bases read in frame from base 1. V loses 3 bases, J loses 7 bases, and the germline ends lie 16 bases apart. A word on this clonotype: It lacks a known antigen. No quality values exist for individual bases; no much larger clone is one base distant.

Ficoll-Paque density gradient centrifugation was used to isolate PBMCs. This clonotype originated in a man between 18 and 35 years old who had mild COVID-19 (a few samples of this study predate the infection). The sample titles of this study are shuffled in the database, so cell type and time point are left out; the donor was told from shared clones. In this chain, TRBV12-3 or TRBV12-4 is recombined with TRBJ1-5; D gene: possibly TRBD1, on 6 matching bases. The sequenced sample was PBMCs or a T cell subset sorted from them (not recorded which). The CDR3 has the sequence CASSFNNRVGQPQHF. The DNA sequence follows: TGTGCCAGCAGTTTTAACAACAGGGTCGGGCAGCCCCAGCATTTT.